This T cell receptor beta chain derives from a study of shared clonotypes between healthy human individuals. Looking at the study overall: Per-donor plates numbered three CD4 naive, three CD4 memory, two CD8 naive and one CD8 memory.

Notes on this clone: The sample carries other DNA sequences with the same CDR3.

Method: immunoSEQ multiplex PCR; TCRdb's copy keeps in-frame clones and lacks some. The sample lists roughly 2 million clones, over 85% occurring once. With 0 bases removed from V and 5 bases from J, the gap between germline ends came to 11 bases. This CDR3 has 14 residues. The V gene's germline CDR1 is SGHRS and CDR2 YFSETQ. The clonotype originates from a man between 18 and 29 years old in good health. The sample was naive CD4+ T cells sorted from blood. Stated subset: CD45RA+ positively selected. This chain connects TRBV5-1 to TRBJ2-5; weak D call: TRBD2 (6 bases). The CDR3 DNA is TGCGCCAGCAGCTTGGGTCGGGAGAGGGAGACCCAGTACTTC. This gives the protein CASSLGRERETQYF.